A selection of T cell receptor beta chains follows, all from one sample in a study of T cells after posttransplantation cyclophosphamide. Only in-frame clones appear in the TCRdb table, and some are missing; sequencing was by immunoSEQ multiplex PCR. Observed are 25,000 to 35,000 clones, no singletons, with the top ten taking about 4.9%. Sample: PBMCs. Receptors originate from a young woman in good health and a related stem cell transplant donor. Each CDR3 is given with its conserved first and last residue. The order of the fields is clone size, V gene, D gene, J gene, CDR3 DNA, CDR3 protein. The D gene is left open where the match is weak. A row's size may be missing; if present it is once, few, many or a size class.

clone_size: many; v_call: TRBV19; d_call: NA; j_call: TRBJ1-1; cdr3_nt: TGTGCCAGTAATCGGGGTATGAACACTGAAGCTTTCTTT; cdr3_aa: CASNRGMNTEAFF
clone_size: many; v_call: TRBV4-1; d_call: TRBD1; j_call: TRBJ1-2; cdr3_nt: TGCGCCAGCAGCCAAGATCTGGCCCACAGGGGACTTAACTATGGCTACACCTTC; cdr3_aa: CASSQDLAHRGLNYGYTF
clone_size: few; v_call: TRBV6-5; d_call: NA; j_call: TRBJ1-2; cdr3_nt: TGTGCCAGCAGTCGTTCCGTCTCCTATGGCTACACCTTC; cdr3_aa: CASSRSVSYGYTF
clone_size: few; v_call: TRBV5-1; d_call: TRBD1; j_call: TRBJ1-2; cdr3_nt: TGCGCCAGCAGCCCCGACAGGGGAAATGGCTACACCTTC; cdr3_aa: CASSPDRGNGYTF
clone_size: many; v_call: TRBV7-9; d_call: NA; j_call: TRBJ1-1; cdr3_nt: TGTGCCAGCAGCTTTAACAGACCGAACACTGAAGCTTTCTTT; cdr3_aa: CASSFNRPNTEAFF
clone_size: many; v_call: TRBV11-1; d_call: TRBD1; j_call: TRBJ2-7; cdr3_nt: TGTGCCAGCAGCCAGGGGGCAATGGGATCCTACGAGCAGTACTTC; cdr3_aa: CASSQGAMGSYEQYF
clone_size: many; v_call: TRBV6-5; d_call: NA; j_call: TRBJ2-1; cdr3_nt: TGTGCCAGCAGTTACCAGGGGCTGATCAATGAGCAGTTCTTC; cdr3_aa: CASSYQGLINEQFF
clone_size: many; v_call: TRBV5-6; d_call: NA; j_call: TRBJ1-2; cdr3_nt: TGTGCCAGCAGCTTGGGCAGCTATGGCTACACCTTC; cdr3_aa: CASSLGSYGYTF
clone_size: many; v_call: TRBV24-1; d_call: NA; j_call: TRBJ2-2; cdr3_nt: TGTGCCACCAGTGATTCCGCCGGGGAGCTGTTTTTT; cdr3_aa: CATSDSAGELFF
clone_size: few; v_call: TRBV30; d_call: NA; j_call: TRBJ2-2; cdr3_nt: TGTGCCTGGAGCAAGGGGGAGTACACCGGGGAGCTGTTTTTT; cdr3_aa: CAWSKGEYTGELFF
clone_size: many; v_call: TRBV19; d_call: NA; j_call: TRBJ2-3; cdr3_nt: TGTGCCACCGGGACTGAGAGCACAGATACGCAGTATTTT; cdr3_aa: CATGTESTDTQYF
clone_size: many; v_call: TRBV5-4; d_call: NA; j_call: TRBJ2-1; cdr3_nt: TGTGCCAGCAGTTTAGAGAGTGAGCAGTTCTTC; cdr3_aa: CASSLESEQFF
clone_size: many; v_call: TRBV30; d_call: NA; j_call: TRBJ2-1; cdr3_nt: TGTGCCTGGAGTGTATCCAGGGCCTACAATGAGCAGTTCTTC; cdr3_aa: CAWSVSRAYNEQFF
clone_size: many; v_call: TRBV12-3/TRBV12-4; d_call: TRBD1; j_call: TRBJ1-2; cdr3_nt: TGTGCCAGCAGTTTTTCCGGGACAGCCTTATATGGCTACACCTTC; cdr3_aa: CASSFSGTALYGYTF
clone_size: many; v_call: TRBV18; d_call: NA; j_call: TRBJ1-1; cdr3_nt: TGTGCCAGCTCAAGGGCAGCGAACACTGAAGCTTTCTTT; cdr3_aa: CASSRAANTEAFF
clone_size: many; v_call: TRBV15; d_call: NA; j_call: TRBJ2-3; cdr3_nt: TGTGCCACCAGGGACAGCCTCACAGATACGCAGTATTTT; cdr3_aa: CATRDSLTDTQYF
clone_size: many; v_call: TRBV29-1; d_call: NA; j_call: TRBJ1-1; cdr3_nt: TGCAGCGTTGAAAGGGCAGGCCAGATCGCCACTGAAGCTTTCTTT; cdr3_aa: CSVERAGQIATEAFF
clone_size: few; v_call: TRBV7-8; d_call: TRBD1; j_call: TRBJ2-7; cdr3_nt: TGTGCCAGCAGCCTCAGGACAGGATCCAACGAGCAGTACTTC; cdr3_aa: CASSLRTGSNEQYF
clone_size: few; v_call: TRBV9; d_call: TRBD2; j_call: TRBJ2-2; cdr3_nt: TGTGCCAGCAGCTTTAGCGGGGGGGGGAACACCGGGGAGCTGTTTTTT; cdr3_aa: CASSFSGGGNTGELFF
clone_size: many; v_call: TRBV2; d_call: NA; j_call: TRBJ2-7; cdr3_nt: TGTGCCACCTTTCTGGAGGGTTCCTACGAGCAGTACTTC; cdr3_aa: CATFLEGSYEQYF
clone_size: few; v_call: TRBV15; d_call: NA; j_call: TRBJ2-6; cdr3_nt: TGTGCCACCAGCTCAATCGACAGTAGGAGCTCTGGGGCCAACGTCCTGACTTTC; cdr3_aa: CATSSIDSRSSGANVLTF
clone_size: NA; v_call: TRBV12-3/TRBV12-4; d_call: NA; j_call: TRBJ1-1; cdr3_nt: TGTGCCAGCAGTCGTAGCGGGGGCACTGAAGCTTTCTTT; cdr3_aa: CASSRSGGTEAFF
clone_size: many; v_call: TRBV29-1; d_call: TRBD1; j_call: TRBJ1-6; cdr3_nt: TGCAGCGCCCAGGACAGGGTGGGTTCACCCCTCCACTTT; cdr3_aa: CSAQDRVGSPLHF
clone_size: NA; v_call: TRBV4-1; d_call: NA; j_call: TRBJ1-2; cdr3_nt: TGCGCCAGCAGCCAAGATCCAGGTATTCGCTACACCTTC; cdr3_aa: CASSQDPGIRYTF
clone_size: many; v_call: TRBV5-5; d_call: TRBD1; j_call: TRBJ1-3; cdr3_nt: TGTGCCAGCAACGAATGGACAGGGGGGCTAGGAAACACCATATATTTT; cdr3_aa: CASNEWTGGLGNTIYF
clone_size: many; v_call: TRBV6-5; d_call: TRBD1; j_call: TRBJ2-7; cdr3_nt: TGTGCCAGCAGCCGCGACAGGGCGAGAACCTACGAGCAGTACTTC; cdr3_aa: CASSRDRARTYEQYF
clone_size: few; v_call: TRBV12-3/TRBV12-4; d_call: NA; j_call: TRBJ1-5; cdr3_nt: TGTGCCAGCAGTTTAAACGGGGGACAGCCCCAGCATTTT; cdr3_aa: CASSLNGGQPQHF
clone_size: many; v_call: TRBV6-4; d_call: TRBD1; j_call: TRBJ2-3; cdr3_nt: TGTGCCAGCAGTGACTCTGGGACAGGGTCTGCAGATACGCAGTATTTT; cdr3_aa: CASSDSGTGSADTQYF
clone_size: many; v_call: TRBV28; d_call: TRBD2; j_call: TRBJ2-2; cdr3_nt: TGTGCCAGCAGTACCCCGTCACTAGCGGGGGGGCCCGGGGAGCTGTTTTTT; cdr3_aa: CASSTPSLAGGPGELFF
clone_size: NA; v_call: TRBV5-6; d_call: NA; j_call: TRBJ1-2; cdr3_nt: TGTGCCAGCAGCTTGTCGAACTATGGCTACACCTTC; cdr3_aa: CASSLSNYGYTF
clone_size: few; v_call: TRBV7-8; d_call: NA; j_call: TRBJ2-3; cdr3_nt: TGTGCCAGCAGCTTAGTGCGGGTGGCAGATACGCAGTATTTT; cdr3_aa: CASSLVRVADTQYF
clone_size: few; v_call: TRBV20-1; d_call: TRBD1; j_call: TRBJ1-2; cdr3_nt: TGCAGTGCTAGGGCAGACAGGGGGAACACCTTC; cdr3_aa: CSARADRGNTF
clone_size: many; v_call: TRBV24-1; d_call: NA; j_call: TRBJ2-1; cdr3_nt: TGTGCCACCAGTCGGTCGAGCTCCTACAATGAGCAGTTCTTC; cdr3_aa: CATSRSSSYNEQFF
clone_size: many; v_call: TRBV12-3/TRBV12-4; d_call: NA; j_call: TRBJ1-4; cdr3_nt: TGTGCCAGCAGTTTTTCATCGCGAAATGAAAAACTGTTTTTT; cdr3_aa: CASSFSSRNEKLFF
clone_size: many; v_call: TRBV5-6; d_call: TRBD1; j_call: TRBJ2-7; cdr3_nt: TGTGCCAGCAGCTTGCTTGACAGGGATTTTTACGAGCAGTACTTC; cdr3_aa: CASSLLDRDFYEQYF
clone_size: few; v_call: TRBV28; d_call: NA; j_call: TRBJ1-2; cdr3_nt: TGTGCCAGCAATAACGCCAGGGGAAATGGCTACACCTTC; cdr3_aa: CASNNARGNGYTF
clone_size: many; v_call: TRBV7-3; d_call: TRBD1; j_call: TRBJ2-1; cdr3_nt: TGTGCCAGCAGCTTGGAGAACAGGGGGTTGGTCTGCCTCTACAATGAGCAGTTCTTC; cdr3_aa: CASSLENRGLVCLYNEQFF
clone_size: many; v_call: TRBV2; d_call: TRBD2; j_call: TRBJ2-3; cdr3_nt: TGTGCCAGCAGGCTCACTAGCGGGGGGAGCACAGATACGCAGTATTTT; cdr3_aa: CASRLTSGGSTDTQYF
clone_size: many; v_call: TRBV6-1; d_call: NA; j_call: TRBJ2-5; cdr3_nt: TGTGCCAGCAGTCCAGGGGTCCGGGTCCAAGAGACCCAGTACTTC; cdr3_aa: CASSPGVRVQETQYF
clone_size: many; v_call: TRBV27; d_call: NA; j_call: TRBJ2-4; cdr3_nt: TGTGCCAGCAGTTTATCGGGGGCCGTAGCCAAAAACATTCAGTACTTC; cdr3_aa: CASSLSGAVAKNIQYF
clone_size: many; v_call: TRBV7-2; d_call: TRBD2; j_call: TRBJ2-1; cdr3_nt: TGTGCCAGCAGCTTAAGGCCTAGCGGGGGGTACAATGAGCAGTTCTTC; cdr3_aa: CASSLRPSGGYNEQFF
clone_size: many; v_call: TRBV19; d_call: TRBD1; j_call: TRBJ1-5; cdr3_nt: TGTGCCAGTAGTATAGTGGCAGGGGGACAGCCCCAGCATTTT; cdr3_aa: CASSIVAGGQPQHF
clone_size: many; v_call: TRBV6-2/TRBV6-3; d_call: NA; j_call: TRBJ2-3; cdr3_nt: TGTGCCAGCAGTTACGGGCGGGGACGCACAGATACGCAGTATTTT; cdr3_aa: CASSYGRGRTDTQYF
clone_size: many; v_call: TRBV5-1; d_call: NA; j_call: TRBJ2-3; cdr3_nt: TGCGCCAGCAGCTTGGGGGGGGTTGCAGATACGCAGTATTTT; cdr3_aa: CASSLGGVADTQYF
clone_size: many; v_call: TRBV9; d_call: NA; j_call: TRBJ1-3; cdr3_nt: TGTGCCAGCAGCGTAGTCCCGGGGACTGGAAACACCATATATTTT; cdr3_aa: CASSVVPGTGNTIYF
clone_size: many; v_call: TRBV14; d_call: NA; j_call: TRBJ1-5; cdr3_nt: TGTGCCAGCAGCCAATTTGGAGGGCAGCCCCAGCATTTT; cdr3_aa: CASSQFGGQPQHF
clone_size: many; v_call: TRBV6-2/TRBV6-3; d_call: TRBD1; j_call: TRBJ1-1; cdr3_nt: TGTGCCAGCAATCTGTACGGGACAGGGGCCTTGGGGACTGAAGCTTTCTTT; cdr3_aa: CASNLYGTGALGTEAFF
clone_size: many; v_call: TRBV19; d_call: TRBD2; j_call: TRBJ2-3; cdr3_nt: TGTGCCAGTTGGGCGGGGGGTCCCACAGATACGCAGTATTTT; cdr3_aa: CASWAGGPTDTQYF
clone_size: many; v_call: TRBV6-5; d_call: NA; j_call: TRBJ1-2; cdr3_nt: TGTGCCAGCAGTTATGGACAGTTCTATGGCTACACCTTC; cdr3_aa: CASSYGQFYGYTF
clone_size: many; v_call: TRBV28; d_call: TRBD1; j_call: TRBJ1-3; cdr3_nt: TGTGCCACCAACCGCTGGGGGACAGCCTCTGGAAACACCATATATTTT; cdr3_aa: CATNRWGTASGNTIYF
clone_size: many; v_call: TRBV2; d_call: TRBD1; j_call: TRBJ2-7; cdr3_nt: TGTGCCAGCAGGGGACAGGGGAGTGGCGAGCAGTACTTC; cdr3_aa: CASRGQGSGEQYF
clone_size: many; v_call: TRBV10-1; d_call: NA; j_call: TRBJ1-2; cdr3_nt: TGCGCCAGCAGGGGACTACAAGTAAACTATGGCTACACCTTC; cdr3_aa: CASRGLQVNYGYTF
clone_size: many; v_call: TRBV13; d_call: NA; j_call: TRBJ2-3; cdr3_nt: TGTGCCAGCAGCACCGGGGGAATGGGGACAGATACGCAGTATTTT; cdr3_aa: CASSTGGMGTDTQYF
clone_size: few; v_call: TRBV4-3; d_call: NA; j_call: TRBJ1-5; cdr3_nt: TGCGCCAGCAGCCAAGACCGAAGGCAGCCCCAGCATTTT; cdr3_aa: CASSQDRRQPQHF
clone_size: many; v_call: TRBV5-6; d_call: TRBD1; j_call: TRBJ1-4; cdr3_nt: TGTGCCAGCAGCGCTCCTCACAGGGGGGGTAGTGAAAAACTGTTTTTT; cdr3_aa: CASSAPHRGGSEKLFF